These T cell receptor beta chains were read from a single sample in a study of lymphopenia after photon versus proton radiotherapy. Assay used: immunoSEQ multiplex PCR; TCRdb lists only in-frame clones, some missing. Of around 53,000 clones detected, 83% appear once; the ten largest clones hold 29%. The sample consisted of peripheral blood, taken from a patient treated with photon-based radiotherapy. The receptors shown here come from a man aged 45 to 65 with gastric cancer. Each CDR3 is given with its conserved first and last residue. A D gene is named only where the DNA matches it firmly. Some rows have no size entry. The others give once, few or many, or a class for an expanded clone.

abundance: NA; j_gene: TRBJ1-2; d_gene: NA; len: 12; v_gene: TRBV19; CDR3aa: CASKTRNYGYTF; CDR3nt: TGTGCCAGTAAGACCCGGAACTATGGCTACACCTTC
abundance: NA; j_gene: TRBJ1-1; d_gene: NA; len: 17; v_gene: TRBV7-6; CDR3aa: CASSLGLRFGQNAEAFF; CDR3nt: TGTGCCAGCAGCTTAGGCCTACGATTTGGGCAAAACGCTGAAGCTTTCTTT
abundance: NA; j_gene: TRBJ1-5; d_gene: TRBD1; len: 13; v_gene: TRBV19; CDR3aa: CATRQGEPQPQHF; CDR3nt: TGTGCCACCAGACAGGGGGAACCCCAGCCCCAGCATTTT
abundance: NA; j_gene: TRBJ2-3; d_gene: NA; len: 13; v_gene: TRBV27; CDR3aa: CASRPLGTDTQYF; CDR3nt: TGTGCCAGCAGGCCGCTGGGCACAGATACGCAGTATTTT
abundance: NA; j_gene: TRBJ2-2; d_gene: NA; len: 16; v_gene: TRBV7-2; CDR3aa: CASSIAGTPNTGELFF; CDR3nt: TGTGCCAGCAGCATAGCCGGGACACCTAACACCGGGGAGCTGTTTTTT
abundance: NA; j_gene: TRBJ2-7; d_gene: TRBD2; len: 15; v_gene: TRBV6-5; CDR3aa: CAIRETSGRIFEQYF; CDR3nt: TGTGCCATCAGGGAGACTAGCGGGAGGATTTTCGAGCAGTACTTC
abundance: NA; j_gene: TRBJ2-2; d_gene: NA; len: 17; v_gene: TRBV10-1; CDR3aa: CASTIGTVNANTGELFF; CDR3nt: TGCGCCAGCACCATCGGGACGGTGAACGCGAACACCGGGGAGCTGTTTTTT
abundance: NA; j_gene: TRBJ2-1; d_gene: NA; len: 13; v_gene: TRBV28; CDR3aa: CASSLGANNEQFF; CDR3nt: TGTGCCAGCAGTTTAGGAGCGAACAATGAGCAGTTCTTC
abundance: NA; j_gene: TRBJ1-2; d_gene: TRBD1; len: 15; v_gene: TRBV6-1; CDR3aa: CASSEAARDRDGYTF; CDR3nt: TGTGCCAGCAGTGAAGCGGCCCGGGACAGGGATGGCTACACCTTC
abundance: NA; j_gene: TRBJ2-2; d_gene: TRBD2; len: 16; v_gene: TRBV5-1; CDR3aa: CASSLGGLAGAGELFF; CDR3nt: TGCGCCAGCAGCTTGGGAGGACTAGCGGGCGCCGGGGAGCTGTTTTTT
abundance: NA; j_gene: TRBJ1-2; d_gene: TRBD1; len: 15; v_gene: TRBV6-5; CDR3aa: CASSYSRQGARGYTF; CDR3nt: TGTGCCAGCAGTTACTCCCGGCAGGGGGCGCGGGGCTACACCTTC
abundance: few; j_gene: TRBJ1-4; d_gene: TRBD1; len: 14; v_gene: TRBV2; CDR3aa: CASRGQGFGEKLFF; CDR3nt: TGTGCCAGCAGGGGACAGGGGTTTGGGGAAAAACTGTTTTTT
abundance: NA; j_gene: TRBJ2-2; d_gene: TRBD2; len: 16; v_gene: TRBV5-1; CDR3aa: CASSPWTSLDSGELFF; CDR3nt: TGCGCCAGCAGCCCATGGACTAGTTTGGATTCCGGGGAGCTGTTTTTT
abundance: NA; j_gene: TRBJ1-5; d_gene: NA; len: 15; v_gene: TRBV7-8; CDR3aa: CASSSGSDSNQPQHF; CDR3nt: TGTGCCAGCAGCTCGGGATCCGATAGCAATCAGCCCCAGCATTTT
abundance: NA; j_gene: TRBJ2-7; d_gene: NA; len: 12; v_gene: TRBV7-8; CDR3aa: CASSQLVSEQYF; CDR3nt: TGTGCCAGCAGTCAACTAGTATCCGAGCAGTACTTC
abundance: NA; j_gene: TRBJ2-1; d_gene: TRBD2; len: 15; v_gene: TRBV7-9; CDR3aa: CASSSPAGGYNEQFF; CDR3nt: TGCGCCAGCAGCTCTCCAGCGGGAGGCTACAATGAGCAGTTCTTC
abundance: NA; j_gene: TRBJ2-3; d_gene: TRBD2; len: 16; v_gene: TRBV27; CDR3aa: CASSLFLAGITDTQYF; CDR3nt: TGTGCCAGCAGTTTATTCCTAGCGGGAATCACAGATACGCAGTATTTT
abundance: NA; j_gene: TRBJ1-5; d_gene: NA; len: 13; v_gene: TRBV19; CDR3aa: CASSIRGGQPQHF; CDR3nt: TGTGCCAGTAGTATAAGGGGTGGTCAGCCCCAGCATTTT
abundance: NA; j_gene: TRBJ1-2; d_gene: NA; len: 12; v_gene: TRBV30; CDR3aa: CAWMGANYGYTF; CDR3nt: TGTGCCTGGATGGGGGCTAACTATGGCTACACCTTC
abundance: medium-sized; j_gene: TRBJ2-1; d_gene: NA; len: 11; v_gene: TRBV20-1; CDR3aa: CSAEPWDEQFF; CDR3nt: TGCAGTGCTGAACCCTGGGATGAGCAGTTCTTC
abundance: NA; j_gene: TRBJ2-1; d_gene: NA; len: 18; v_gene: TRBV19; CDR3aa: CASSIDLYTVPPYNEQFF; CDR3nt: TGTGCCAGTAGTATAGATCTATATACGGTCCCTCCTTACAATGAGCAGTTCTTC
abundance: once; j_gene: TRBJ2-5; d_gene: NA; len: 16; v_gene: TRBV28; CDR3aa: CASRSSLTNSQETQYF; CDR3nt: TGTGCCAGCAGGTCGTCATTAACCAATTCCCAAGAGACCCAGTACTTC
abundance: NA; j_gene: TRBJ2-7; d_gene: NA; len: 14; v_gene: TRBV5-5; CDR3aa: CASSLDLGASEQYF; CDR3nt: TGTGCCAGCAGCTTGGATCTGGGGGCGTCCGAGCAGTACTTC
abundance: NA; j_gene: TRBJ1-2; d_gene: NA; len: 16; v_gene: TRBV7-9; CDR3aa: CASSLTWDKSYYGYTF; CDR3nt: TGTGCCAGCAGCTTAACTTGGGACAAGTCTTACTATGGCTACACCTTC
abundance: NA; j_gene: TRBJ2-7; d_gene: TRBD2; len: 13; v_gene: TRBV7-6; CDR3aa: CASSAQREGEQYF; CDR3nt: TGTGCCAGCAGCGCCCAGCGGGAGGGGGAGCAGTACTTC
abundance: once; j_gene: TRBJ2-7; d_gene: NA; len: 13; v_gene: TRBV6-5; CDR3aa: CASSYPHSHEQYF; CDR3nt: TGTGCCAGCAGTTACCCCCATTCCCACGAGCAGTACTTC
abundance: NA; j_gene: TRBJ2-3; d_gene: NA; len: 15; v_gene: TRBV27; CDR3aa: CASSLNRAYTDTQYF; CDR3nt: TGTGCCAGCAGTTTAAACAGGGCTTACACAGATACGCAGTATTTT
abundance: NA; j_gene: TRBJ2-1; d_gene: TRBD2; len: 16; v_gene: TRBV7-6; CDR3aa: CASSLARSSGRGEQFF; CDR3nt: TGTGCCAGCAGCTTAGCCCGGTCGAGCGGGAGAGGTGAGCAGTTCTTC
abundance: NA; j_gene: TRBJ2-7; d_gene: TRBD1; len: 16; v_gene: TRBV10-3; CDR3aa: CAISEGRTGGIYEQYF; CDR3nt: TGTGCCATCAGTGAGGGTCGGACAGGGGGGATCTACGAGCAGTACTTC
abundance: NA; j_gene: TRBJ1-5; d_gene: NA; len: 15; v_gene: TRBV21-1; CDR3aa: CASSAHRGCNQPQHF; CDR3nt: TGTGCCAGCAGCGCCCACAGGGGGTGCAATCAGCCCCAGCATTTT
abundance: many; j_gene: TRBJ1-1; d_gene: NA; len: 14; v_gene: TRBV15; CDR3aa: CATSRESVNTEAFF; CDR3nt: TGTGCCACCAGCAGAGAATCGGTGAACACTGAAGCTTTCTTT
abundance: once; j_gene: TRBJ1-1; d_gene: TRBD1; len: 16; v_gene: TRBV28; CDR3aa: CASSLSPGTGSTEAFF; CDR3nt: TGTGCCAGCAGTTTATCCCCCGGGACAGGGTCAACTGAAGCTTTCTTT
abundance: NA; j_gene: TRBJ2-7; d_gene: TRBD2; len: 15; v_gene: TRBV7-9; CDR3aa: CASSPQAGGLYEQYF; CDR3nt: TGTGCCAGCAGCCCTCAAGCGGGAGGCCTCTACGAGCAGTACTTC
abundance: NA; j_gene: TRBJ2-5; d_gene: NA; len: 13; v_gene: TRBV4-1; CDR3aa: CASSQVGGETQYF; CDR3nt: TGCGCCAGCAGCCAAGTCGGGGGAGAGACCCAGTACTTC
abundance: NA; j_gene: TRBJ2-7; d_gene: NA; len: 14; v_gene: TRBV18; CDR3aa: CASSPEGFLYEQYF; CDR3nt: TGTGCCAGCTCACCGGAAGGTTTTCTCTACGAGCAGTACTTC
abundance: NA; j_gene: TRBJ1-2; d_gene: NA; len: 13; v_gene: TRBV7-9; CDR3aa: CASSLPGRGGYTF; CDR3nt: TGTGCCAGCAGCTTACCCGGCCGAGGGGGCTACACCTTC
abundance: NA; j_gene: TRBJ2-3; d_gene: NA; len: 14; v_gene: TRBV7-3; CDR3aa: CASSLRPLGDTQYF; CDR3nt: TGTGCCAGCAGCTTACGGCCCCTCGGAGATACGCAGTATTTT
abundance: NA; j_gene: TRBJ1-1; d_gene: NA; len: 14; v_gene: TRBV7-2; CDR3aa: CASSFNRMNTEAFF; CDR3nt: TGTGCCAGCAGCTTTAACAGGATGAACACTGAAGCTTTCTTT
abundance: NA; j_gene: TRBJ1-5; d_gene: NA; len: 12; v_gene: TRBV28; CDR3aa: CASSNPGQPQHF; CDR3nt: TGTGCCAGCAGCAATCCAGGGCAGCCCCAGCATTTT
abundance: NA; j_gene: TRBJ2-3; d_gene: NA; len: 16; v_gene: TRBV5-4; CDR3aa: CASSFRTASSTDTQYF; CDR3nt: TGTGCCAGCAGCTTTCGGACTGCCTCTAGCACAGATACGCAGTATTTT
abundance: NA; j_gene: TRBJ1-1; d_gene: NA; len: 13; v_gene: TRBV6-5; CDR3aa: CAGSRGLDTEAFF; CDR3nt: TGTGCCGGATCCAGGGGTTTGGACACTGAAGCTTTCTTT
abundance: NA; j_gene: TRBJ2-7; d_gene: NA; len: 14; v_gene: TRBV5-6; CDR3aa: CASSPRDGAYEQYF; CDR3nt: TGTGCCAGCAGCCCCCGGGACGGAGCCTACGAGCAGTACTTC
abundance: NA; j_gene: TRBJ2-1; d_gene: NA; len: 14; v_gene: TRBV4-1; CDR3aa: CASSREEGYNEQFF; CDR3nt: TGCGCCAGCAGCCGGGAGGAGGGCTACAATGAGCAGTTCTTC
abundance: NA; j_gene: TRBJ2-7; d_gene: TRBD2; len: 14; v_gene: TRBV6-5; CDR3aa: CASSYSRGSHEQYF; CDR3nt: TGTGCCAGCAGTTACTCACGCGGGAGCCACGAGCAGTACTTC
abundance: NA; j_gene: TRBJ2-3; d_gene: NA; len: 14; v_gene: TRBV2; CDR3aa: CASKLGLSTDTQYF; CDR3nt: TGTGCCAGCAAACTCGGACTAAGCACAGATACGCAGTATTTT
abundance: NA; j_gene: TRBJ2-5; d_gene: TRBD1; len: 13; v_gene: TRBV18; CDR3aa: CASSPGDRETQYF; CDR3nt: TGTGCCAGCTCACCGGGGGACAGGGAGACCCAGTACTTC
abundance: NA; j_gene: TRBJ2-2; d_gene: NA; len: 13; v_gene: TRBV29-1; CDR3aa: CSVEAGNAGELFF; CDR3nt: TGCAGCGTTGAGGCCGGGAACGCCGGGGAGCTGTTTTTT
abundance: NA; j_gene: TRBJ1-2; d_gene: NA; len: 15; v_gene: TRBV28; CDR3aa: CASSTPSGTSYGYTF; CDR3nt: TGTGCCAGCAGTACCCCCTCAGGGACCTCCTATGGCTACACCTTC
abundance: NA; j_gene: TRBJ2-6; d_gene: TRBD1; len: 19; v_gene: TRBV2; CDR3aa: CASSGLTGGWTRGANVLTF; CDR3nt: TGTGCCAGCAGTGGATTGACAGGGGGGTGGACAAGAGGGGCCAACGTCCTGACTTTC
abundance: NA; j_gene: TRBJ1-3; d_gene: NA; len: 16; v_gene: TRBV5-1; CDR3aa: CASSQDAGSAGNTIYF; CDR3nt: TGCGCCAGCAGCCAAGACGCAGGATCAGCTGGAAACACCATATATTTT
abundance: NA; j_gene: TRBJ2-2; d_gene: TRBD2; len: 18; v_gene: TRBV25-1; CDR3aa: CASSTTVGGDPSTGELFF; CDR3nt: TGTGCCAGCAGCACCACTGTTGGGGGGGACCCAAGCACCGGGGAGCTGTTTTTT
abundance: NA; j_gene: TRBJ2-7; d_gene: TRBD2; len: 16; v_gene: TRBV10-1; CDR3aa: CASSESGEREFYEQYF; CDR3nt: TGCGCCAGCAGTGAGTCTGGCGAGCGGGAGTTCTACGAGCAGTACTTC
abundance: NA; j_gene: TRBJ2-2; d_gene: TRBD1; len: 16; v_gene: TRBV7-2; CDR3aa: CASSTGTGGGTGELFF; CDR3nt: TGTGCCAGCAGCACGGGGACAGGGGGCGGAACCGGGGAGCTGTTTTTT
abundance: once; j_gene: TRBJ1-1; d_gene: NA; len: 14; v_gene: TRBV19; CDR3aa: CASSILGQNTEAFF; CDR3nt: TGTGCCAGTAGTATCCTGGGACAGAACACTGAAGCTTTCTTT
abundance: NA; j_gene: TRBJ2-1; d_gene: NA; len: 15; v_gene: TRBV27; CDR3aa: CASSKAGTQYNEQFF; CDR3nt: TGTGCCAGCAGTAAAGCCGGGACTCAATACAATGAGCAGTTCTTC
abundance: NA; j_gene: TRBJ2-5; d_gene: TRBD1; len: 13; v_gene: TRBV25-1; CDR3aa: CASSRQGRETQYF; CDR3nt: TGTGCCAGCAGTAGACAGGGTAGAGAGACCCAGTACTTC
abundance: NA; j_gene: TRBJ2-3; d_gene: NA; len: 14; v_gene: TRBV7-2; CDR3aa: CASSLIGGPDTQYF; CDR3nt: TGTGCCAGCAGCTTAATAGGAGGCCCAGATACGCAGTATTTT